This T cell receptor beta chain was identified in a study of blood T cell repertoires in COVID-19. At the level of the study: T cells, B-cell-depleted T cells, or PBMCs provided the cDNA or gDNA that served as material.

Only one count was recorded for this clone. V shed 4 bases and J shed 0 bases, with 17 bases lying between them. The length of the CDR3 is 16 residues. Germline CDR1 is SGHRS and CDR2 is YFSETQ. Profiling relied on immunoSEQ multiplex PCR, and the TCRdb table lists in-frame clones only, not all of them. The sample has 250,000 or so clones, 88% seen once; the top ten hold roughly 0.8%. The clonotype was recovered from a woman aged 25 to 45 with acute or convalescent COVID-19. J is TRBJ2-7 and V is TRBV5-1; tentatively, D is TRBD2 (6 bases). The specimen was peripheral blood. The CDR3: CASSPIAVQSSYEQYF. The CDR3 DNA reads as TGCGCCAGCAGCCCCATAGCGGTACAAAGCTCCTACGAGCAGTACTTC.